This entry is about one T cell receptor beta chain. Its antigen is not identified. The data are from a study of cytomegalovirus exposure and HLA in healthy donors. Overall study findings and caveats: The only immune exposure information that was available was CMV serostatus. The listing of roughly 160 TCR beta chains classed them as cytomegalovirus-associated. Earlier results showed most TCR beta V segments being productive about 90% or about 30% of the time.

PCR was performed using 60 Vbeta and 13 Jbeta primers. Data came from immunoSEQ multiplex PCR; TCRdb stores just in-frame clones and leaves some out. The data hold about 70,000 clones, with 70% to 90% observed a single time. The CDR3 has 15 residues. The V gene's germline CDR1 is SGHRS and CDR2 YFSETQ. The ends lost 4 bases at V and 4 bases at J; junction bases unmatched: 5. Input material: PBMCs. The chain couples TRBV5-1 to TRBJ2-3; 11 nucleotides match TRBD2. The clonotype comes from a woman in her twenties or thirties in good health and CMV-seronegative. The CDR3 sequence: CASSPGLAAPDTQYF. The CDR3 coding sequence is TGCGCCAGCAGCCCGGGACTAGCGGCTCCAGATACGCAGTATTTT.